Below are 9 T cell receptor beta chains sequenced from a single sample in a study of beta chain features in type 1 diabetes. Regarding the study as a whole: Shorter TCRB CDR3s, moderately but significantly so, marked every one of the four CD4+ subsets in Type 1 diabetes patients.

Their recognized antigens are unknown. Expressed TCRB transcripts were sequenced, since all the RNA that had been isolated was reverse transcribed. Assay: immunoSEQ multiplex PCR; the TCRdb copy retains only in-frame clones and omits some. Of fewer than 300,000 clones listed, 9.5% to 13% are singletons. Sequenced material: naive CD4+ T cells from blood. The receptors stem from a man younger than 40 with type 1 diabetes.

This clone was seen only a few times. The chain combines TRBV29-1 with TRBJ1-4; no clear D. Trimming removed 0 bases from V and 5 bases from J, with 13 bases in between. The CDR3 runs to 15 residues. Per the germline V gene, CDR1 is SQVTM and CDR2 is ANQGSEA. The CDR3 loop reads CSVEDQEAANEKLFF. DNA of the CDR3: TGCAGCGTTGAAGATCAAGAGGCAGCGAATGAAAAACTGTTTTTT.

This clone was recorded a few times. The chain carries TRBV9 and TRBJ2-3; maybe TRBD1 (5 bases). Trimming took 3 bases from V and 3 from J, leaving 11 bases between them. The CDR3 is 14 amino acids. Germline V CDR1 and CDR2: SGDLS, YYNGEE. CDR3 region: CASSETVETDTQYF. As DNA, the CDR3 is TGTGCCAGCAGCGAGACAGTCGAGACAGATACGCAGTATTTT.

This clone showed up just a few times. The CDR3 nucleotides read TGCAGTGCTGGCAGCGCGAATGAGCAGTTCTTC. This sequence encodes CSAGSANEQFF. The genes are TRBV20-1 and TRBJ2-1; no reliable D call. CDR1 and CDR2 from the germline V gene are DFQATT and SNEGSKA (reference sequence). V lost 5 bases to trimming and J lost 7 bases, with 9 bases between them. The CDR3 covers 11 residues.

The rearrangement links TRBV9 to TRBJ1-6; 7 positions agree with TRBD1. The CDR3 spans 14 residues. The germline CDR1 and CDR2 sequences are SGDLS and YYNGEE. With 0 bases clipped from V and 11 bases from J, the junction kept 5 bases outside the gene matches. CDR3 coding DNA: TGTGCCAGCAGCGTAGATGGCCAGGGGGCACCCCTCCACTTT. This translates into CASSVDGQGAPLHF.

The rearrangement joins TRBV7-9 to TRBJ2-6; 8 bases are a match to TRBD2. CDR1 is SEHNR, CDR2 FQNEAQ, per germline (reference sequence). There are 14 residues in the CDR3. J was trimmed by 0 bases and V by 10 bases; bases with no gene match: 2. This chain's CDR3 is CATGGDSGANVLTF. The CDR3 nucleotides are TGTGCCACCGGGGGGGACTCTGGGGCCAACGTCCTGACTTTC.

This clone was recorded a few times. The V call is TRBV7-2, the J call TRBJ1-6; D is unresolved. The CDR3 spans 13 residues. Germline CDR1 reads SGHTA; CDR2 reads FQGNSA. Trimming took off 5 bases at V and 7 bases at J, with 9 bases between the two ends. The chain's CDR3 is CASSATYNSPLHF. The CDR3 DNA sequence: TGTGCCAGCAGCGCAACTTACAATTCACCCCTCCACTTT.

J is TRBJ1-1 and V is TRBV29-1, with D uncertain. Germline V gene data show CDR1 as SQVTM and CDR2 as ANQGSEA. Between the trimmed V and J ends, which lost 1 base and 5 bases, there was a span of 11 bases. The CDR3 loop spans 13 amino acids. The CDR3 protein is CSVEGGAGTEAFF. DNA of the CDR3: TGCAGCGTTGAAGGGGGAGCCGGGACTGAAGCTTTCTTT. Supplemented by reference TRBV29-1 and TRBJ1-1, the full variable domain reads SAVISQKPSRDICQRGTSLTIQCQVDSQVTMMFWYRQQPGQSLTLIATANQGSEATYESGFVIDKFPISRPNLTFSTLTVSNMSPEDSSIYLCSVEGGAGTEAFFGQGTRLTVV.

This clone was detected a few times. The chain carries TRBV7-8 and TRBJ2-5; D is ambiguous. Germline CDR1 reads SGHVS; CDR2 reads FQNEAQ. The CDR3 contains 11 residues. Trimming pared 6 bases from V and 5 bases from J, leaving 7 bases between. CDR3 in DNA: TGTGCCAGCAGTCCTCTGGAGACCCAGTACTTC. Encoded protein: CASSPLETQYF.

This chain uses TRBV2 with TRBJ1-6; no firm D call. This CDR3 has 13 amino acids. In germline, CDR1 is SNHLY, CDR2 FYNNEI. V was cut by 3 bases and J by 6 bases, with 6 bases left in between. The CDR3 DNA follows: TGTGCCAGCAGTGAGGAGTTTAATTCACCCCTCCACTTT. It yields the protein CASSEEFNSPLHF.